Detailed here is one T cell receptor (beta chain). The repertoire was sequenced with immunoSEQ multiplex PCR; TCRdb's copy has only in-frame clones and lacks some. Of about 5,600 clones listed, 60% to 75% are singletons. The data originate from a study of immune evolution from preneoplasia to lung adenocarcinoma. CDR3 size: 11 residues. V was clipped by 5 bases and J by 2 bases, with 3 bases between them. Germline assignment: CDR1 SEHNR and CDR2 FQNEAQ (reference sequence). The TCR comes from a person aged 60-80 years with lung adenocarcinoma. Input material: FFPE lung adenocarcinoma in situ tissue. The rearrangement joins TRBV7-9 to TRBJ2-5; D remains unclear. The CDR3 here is CASSNQETQYF. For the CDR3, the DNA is TGTGCCAGCAGCAATCAAGAGACCCAGTACTTC.